These 20 T cell receptor beta chains came from one sample sequenced in a study of blood T cell repertoires in COVID-19. Sequencing used immunoSEQ multiplex PCR; TCRdb keeps in-frame clones, though not all of them. The data contain fewer than 250,000 clones, nearly 85% of them singletons. Source material: peripheral blood. The source of these receptors is a human donor in a cohort sampled during active COVID-19.

The chain employs TRBV15 and TRBJ1-5; D unclear. Germline values: CDR1 LNHNV, CDR2 YYDKDF (reference sequence). The CDR3 totals 15 residues. V was shortened by 1 base and J by 5 bases, with 12 bases between the two germline ends. CDR3: CATSRGRGTDQPQHF. CDR3 nucleotides: TGTGCCACCAGCAGAGGCCGGGGAACTGATCAGCCCCAGCATTTT.

The rearrangement links TRBV6-5 to TRBJ2-3; TRBD1 agrees at 9 bases. After removal of 2 bases from V and 4 bases from J, the junction contained 7 bases not matched to a gene. The CDR3 totals 16 residues. Looked up from germline, CDR1 is MNHEY and CDR2 is SVGAGI. CDR3 region: CASSYATGGKADTQYF. The CDR3 region has the DNA TGTGCCAGCAGTTACGCAACAGGGGGCAAAGCAGATACGCAGTATTTT.

This clone was recorded at least ten times. The chain combines TRBV5-5 with TRBJ2-7; 8 nucleotides match TRBD1. After removal of 2 bases from V and 3 bases from J, the junction contained 7 bases not matched to a gene. CDR1 is SGHKS and CDR2 is YYEKEE in the germline V gene (reference sequence). The CDR3 is 15 amino acids. CDR3 in amino acids: CASSFSTGAFYEQYF. The DNA of the CDR3 is TGTGCCAGCAGCTTTTCGACAGGGGCCTTCTACGAGCAGTACTTC.

This clone showed up just a few times. The chain uses TRBV28 and TRBJ1-2; unclear D gene. Trimming shortened V by 10 bases and J by 4 bases, and 10 bases separated the two germline ends. Germline assignment: CDR1 MDHEN and CDR2 SYDVKM. The CDR3 sequence is 11 residues long. CDR3 amino acids: CAIRTFYGYTF. The CDR3 nucleotides read TGTGCCATCAGGACTTTCTATGGCTACACCTTC.

This chain joins TRBV5-1 and TRBJ1-6; possible D gene TRBD1, 5 bases. Germline V gives CDR1 SGHRS, CDR2 YFSETQ. CDR3 length: 14 amino acids. V was trimmed by 2 bases and J by 10 bases, leaving 13 bases between them. CDR3 nucleotide sequence: TGCGCCAGCAGCTTAGGAGGGGACCGCTCACCCCTCCACTTT. This translates into CASSLGGDRSPLHF.

The chain joins TRBV20-1 to TRBJ1-1; D is ambiguous. Germline CDR1 reads DFQATT; CDR2 reads SNEGSKA (reference sequence). Trimming pared 2 bases from V and 8 bases from J, leaving 6 bases between. The CDR3 is made up of 10 amino acids. DNA of the CDR3: TGCAGTGCTAGAACCCGGGAAGCTTTCTTT. It codes for CSARTREAFF.

The genes are TRBV19 and TRBJ1-3, with a possible D match to TRBD1 (5 bases). The CDR3 runs to 17 residues. Germline loops: CDR1 LNHDA, CDR2 SQIVND (reference sequence). V was pared by 4 bases and J by 0 bases, with 16 bases between. This chain's CDR3 is CASSKGLTASSGNTIYF. As DNA, the CDR3 is TGTGCCAGTAGTAAGGGACTAACGGCCAGCTCTGGAAACACCATATATTTT.

The chain couples TRBV18 to TRBJ1-2; D gene unclear. The CDR3 is 13 residues long. V shed 3 bases and J shed 8 bases, with 13 bases lying between them. Germline V gene data show CDR1 as KGHSH and CDR2 as LQKENI. Here the CDR3 reads CASSPWSDKGYTF. The CDR3 region has the DNA TGTGCCAGCTCACCTTGGAGCGATAAAGGCTACACCTTC.

This clone qualifies as medium-sized (0.01 to 0.1%). This chain connects TRBV19 to TRBJ1-1; D ambiguous. Germline values: CDR1 LNHDA, CDR2 SQIVND (reference sequence). Trimming left V 6 bases short and J 3 bases short, with 11 bases between. This CDR3 has 13 amino acids. The CDR3 DNA reads as TGTGCCAGTAGGTATTACACAGACACTGAAGCTTTCTTT. The encoded protein is CASRYYTDTEAFF.

In this sample, this clone is medium-sized (0.01 to 0.1%). CDR3 sequence (DNA): TGTGCCATCCAGGGGGCACGGGAGCAGTTCTTC. It yields the protein CAIQGAREQFF. The V gene is TRBV27, the J gene TRBJ2-1; TRBD1 agrees at 8 bases. Germline V lookup: CDR1 MNHEY, CDR2 SMNVEV (reference sequence). There are 11 residues in the CDR3. With V trimmed by 10 bases and J by 10 bases, 6 bases remained unmatched.

The V gene is TRBV6-6, the J gene TRBJ1-1; D perhaps matches TRBD1 (5 bases). The CDR3 totals 14 residues. Germline lookup yields CDR1 MNHNY and CDR2 SVGAGI (reference sequence). Trimming pared 2 bases from V and 3 bases from J, leaving 10 bases between. DNA for the CDR3: TGTGCCAGCAGTTACGGGCAGGGATACACTGAAGCTTTCTTT. Its translation: CASSYGQGYTEAFF.

The chain is built from TRBV5-1 and TRBJ2-3; D is possibly TRBD2 (7 bases). CDR1 is SGHRS, CDR2 YFSETQ, per germline. Trimming removed 0 bases from V and 3 bases from J, with 11 bases in between. There are 15 residues in the CDR3. DNA of the CDR3: TGCGCCAGCAGCTTGGAACAGGGAGGGACAGATACGCAGTATTTT. Protein sequence: CASSLEQGGTDTQYF.

The V and J genes are TRBV7-3 and TRBJ2-7; 14 nucleotides align to TRBD2. V gave up 5 bases and J gave up 10 bases; unmatched junction bases: 4. Germline assignment: CDR1 SGHTA and CDR2 FQGTGA. The CDR3 sequence is 13 residues long. The CDR3 loop is CASSRGTSGGQYF. The CDR3 bases are TGTGCCAGCAGCCGTGGGACTAGCGGGGGACAGTACTTC.

This chain joins TRBV4-1 and TRBJ2-1; 9 nucleotides align to TRBD2. This CDR3 contains 16 residues. The germline V gene encodes CDR1 MGHRA and CDR2 YSYEKL. V lost 0 bases, J lost 6 bases, and 6 bases stayed unmatched. The CDR3, as DNA: TGCGCCAGCAGCCAAGATTGGGCGGGGGGGCCCAATGAGCAGTTCTTC. Amino acids: CASSQDWAGGPNEQFF.

There are a few counts of this clone. The chain couples TRBV5-6 to TRBJ1-2; the match to TRBD1 covers 7 bases. V dropped 2 bases and J dropped 6; count of bases not matched to a gene: 10. CDR1 SGHDT and CDR2 YYEEEE come from the germline V gene. This CDR3 contains 15 residues. The CDR3 DNA is TGTGCCAGCAGCTTAGGGGACAGTAGGGGCGATGGCTACACCTTC. Protein sequence: CASSLGDSRGDGYTF.

The chain carries TRBV2 and TRBJ1-2; D is possibly TRBD1 (6 bases). Trimming shortened V by 4 bases and J by 6 bases, and 15 bases separated the two germline ends. CDR3 length equals 14 residues. In germline, CDR1 is SNHLY, CDR2 FYNNEI. The CDR3 DNA sequence: TGTGCCAGCAGTGGGGCGGACAGTATGAATGGCTACACCTTC. Translated: CASSGADSMNGYTF.

This rearrangement joins TRBV28 to TRBJ1-2; the D is unclear. V was pared by 3 bases and J by 2 bases, with 10 bases between. The germline V gene has CDR1 MDHEN and CDR2 SYDVKM. The CDR3 spans 14 residues. This CDR3 is CASSLSDTNYGYTF. The CDR3 coding sequence is TGTGCCAGCAGTTTGTCCGACACGAACTATGGCTACACCTTC.

The CDR3 here is CASSTVLPPGEQYF. The CDR3 nucleotides read TGTGCCAGCAGTACCGTACTCCCCCCCGGGGAACAGTATTTT. The chain links TRBV27 to TRBJ2-3, with a tentative D call TRBD2 (5 bases). The length of the CDR3 is 14 residues. V lost 5 bases and J lost 12, with 21 bases in between. CDR1 and CDR2 from the germline V gene are MNHEY and SMNVEV (reference sequence).

The V and J genes are TRBV3-1 (or the pseudogene TRBV3-2) and TRBJ2-7; perhaps TRBD1 as D (6 bases). Germline V gives CDR1 LGHDT, CDR2 YNNKEL (reference sequence). The CDR3 loop spans 14 amino acids. Trimming stripped 0 bases from V and 2 bases from J, with 8 bases between. The CDR3 bases are TGTGCCAGCAGCCAAGAGTCAGGGGCCTACGAGCAGTACTTC. Its protein is CASSQESGAYEQYF.

This clone occurred a few times. CDR3 amino acids: CASSPDTEAFF. The CDR3 DNA reads as TGTGCCAGCAGCCCGGACACTGAAGCTTTCTTT. The genes are TRBV6-6 and TRBJ1-1, with no clear D. Trimming stripped 6 bases from V and 3 bases from J, with 5 bases between. Germline CDR1 is MNHNY and CDR2 is SVGAGI (reference sequence). The CDR3 totals 11 residues.